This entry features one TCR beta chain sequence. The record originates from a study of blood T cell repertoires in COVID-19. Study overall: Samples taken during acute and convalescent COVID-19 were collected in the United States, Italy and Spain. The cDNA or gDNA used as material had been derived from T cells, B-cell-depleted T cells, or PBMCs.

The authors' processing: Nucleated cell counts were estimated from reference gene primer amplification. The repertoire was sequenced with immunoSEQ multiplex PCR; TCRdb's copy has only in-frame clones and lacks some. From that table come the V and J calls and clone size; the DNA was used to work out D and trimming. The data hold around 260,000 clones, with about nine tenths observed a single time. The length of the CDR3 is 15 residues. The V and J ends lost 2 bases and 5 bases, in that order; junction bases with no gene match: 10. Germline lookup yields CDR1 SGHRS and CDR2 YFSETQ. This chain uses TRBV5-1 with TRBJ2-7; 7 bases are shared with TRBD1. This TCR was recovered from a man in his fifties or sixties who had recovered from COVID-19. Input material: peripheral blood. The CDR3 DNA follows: TGCGCCAGCAGCTTTTTAGACAGGGCTTCCAACGAGCAGTACTTC. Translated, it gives CASSFLDRASNEQYF.